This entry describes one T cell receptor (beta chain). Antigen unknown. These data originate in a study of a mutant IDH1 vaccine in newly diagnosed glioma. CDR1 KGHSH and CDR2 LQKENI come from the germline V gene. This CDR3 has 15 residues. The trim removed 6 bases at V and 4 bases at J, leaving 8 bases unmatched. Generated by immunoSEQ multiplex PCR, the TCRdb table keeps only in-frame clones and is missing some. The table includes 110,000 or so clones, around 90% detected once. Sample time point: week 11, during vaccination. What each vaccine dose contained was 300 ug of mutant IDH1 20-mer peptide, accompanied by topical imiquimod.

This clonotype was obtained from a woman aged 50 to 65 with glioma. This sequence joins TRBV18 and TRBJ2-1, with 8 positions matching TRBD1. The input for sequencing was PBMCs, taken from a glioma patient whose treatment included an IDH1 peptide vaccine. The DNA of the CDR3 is TGTGCCAGCTCTTTCCAGGGGGCGGGTTACAATGAGCAGTTCTTC. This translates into CASSFQGAGYNEQFF.